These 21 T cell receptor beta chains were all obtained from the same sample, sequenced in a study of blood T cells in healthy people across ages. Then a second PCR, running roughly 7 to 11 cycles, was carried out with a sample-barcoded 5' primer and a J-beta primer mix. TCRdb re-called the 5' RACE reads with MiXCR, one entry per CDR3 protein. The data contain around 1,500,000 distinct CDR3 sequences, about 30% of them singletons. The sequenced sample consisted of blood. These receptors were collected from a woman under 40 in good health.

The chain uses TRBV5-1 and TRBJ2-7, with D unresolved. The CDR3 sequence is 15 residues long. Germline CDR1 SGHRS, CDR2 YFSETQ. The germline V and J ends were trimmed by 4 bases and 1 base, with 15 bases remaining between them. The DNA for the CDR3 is TGCGCCAGCAGCCCCCTGGTGGGTAGGTCCTACGAGCAGTACTTC. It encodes CASSPLVGRSYEQYF.

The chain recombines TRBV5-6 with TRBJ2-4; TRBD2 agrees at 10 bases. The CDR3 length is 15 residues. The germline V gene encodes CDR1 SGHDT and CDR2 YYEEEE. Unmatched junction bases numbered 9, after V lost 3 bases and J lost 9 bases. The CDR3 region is CASSWGSGGAPIQYF. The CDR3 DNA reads TGTGCCAGCAGCTGGGGGAGCGGGGGGGCCCCCATTCAGTACTTC.

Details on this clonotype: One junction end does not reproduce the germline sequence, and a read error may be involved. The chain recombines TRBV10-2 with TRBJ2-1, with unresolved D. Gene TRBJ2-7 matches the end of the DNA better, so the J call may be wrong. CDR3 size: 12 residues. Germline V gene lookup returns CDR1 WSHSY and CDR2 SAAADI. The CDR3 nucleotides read TGCACCAGCAGTGTCAATGAGAATGAGCAGTACTTC. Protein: CTSSVNENEQYF.

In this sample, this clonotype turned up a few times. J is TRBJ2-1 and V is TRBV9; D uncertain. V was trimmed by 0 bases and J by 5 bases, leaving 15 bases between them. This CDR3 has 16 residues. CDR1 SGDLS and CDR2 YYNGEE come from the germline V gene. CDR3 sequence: CASSVDGVAPDNEQFF. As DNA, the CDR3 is TGTGCCAGCAGCGTAGATGGTGTAGCCCCCGACAATGAGCAGTTCTTC.

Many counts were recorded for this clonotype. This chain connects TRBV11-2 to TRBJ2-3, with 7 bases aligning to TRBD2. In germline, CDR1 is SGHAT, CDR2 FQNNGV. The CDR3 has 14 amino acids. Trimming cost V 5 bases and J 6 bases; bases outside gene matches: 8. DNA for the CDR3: TGTGCCAGCAGCCGACCCAACGGGGGGGATACGCAGTATTTT. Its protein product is CASSRPNGGDTQYF.

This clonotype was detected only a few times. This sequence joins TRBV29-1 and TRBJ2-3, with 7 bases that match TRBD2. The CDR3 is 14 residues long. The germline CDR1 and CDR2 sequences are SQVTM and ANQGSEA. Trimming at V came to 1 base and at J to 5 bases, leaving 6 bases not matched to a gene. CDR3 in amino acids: CSVEARGRGDTQYF. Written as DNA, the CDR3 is TGCAGCGTTGAAGCCAGAGGGAGGGGAGATACGCAGTATTTT.

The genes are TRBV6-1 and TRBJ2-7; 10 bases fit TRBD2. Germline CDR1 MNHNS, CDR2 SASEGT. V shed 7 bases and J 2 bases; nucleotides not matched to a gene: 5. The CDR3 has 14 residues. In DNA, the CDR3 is TGTGCCAGCATAACTAGCGGGATCACCTACGAGCAGTACTTC. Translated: CASITSGITYEQYF.

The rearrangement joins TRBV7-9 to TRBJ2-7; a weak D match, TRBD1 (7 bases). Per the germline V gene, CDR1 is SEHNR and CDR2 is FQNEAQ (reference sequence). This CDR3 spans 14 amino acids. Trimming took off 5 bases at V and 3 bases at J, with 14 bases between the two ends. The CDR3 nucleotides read TGTGCCAGCAGCAAACAGGGGACTGACTACGAGCAGTACTTC. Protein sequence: CASSKQGTDYEQYF.

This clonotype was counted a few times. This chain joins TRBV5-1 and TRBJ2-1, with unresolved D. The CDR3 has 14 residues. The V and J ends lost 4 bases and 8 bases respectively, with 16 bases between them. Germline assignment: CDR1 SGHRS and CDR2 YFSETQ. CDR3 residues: CASSLGANVYEQFF. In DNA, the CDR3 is TGCGCCAGCAGCCTTGGAGCGAATGTCTATGAGCAGTTCTTC.

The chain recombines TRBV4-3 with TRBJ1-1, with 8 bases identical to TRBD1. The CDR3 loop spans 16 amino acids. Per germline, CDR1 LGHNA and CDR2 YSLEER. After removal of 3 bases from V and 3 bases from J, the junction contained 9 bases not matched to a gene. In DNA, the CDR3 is TGCGCCAGCAGCCAGGGCGCGGACAGGGCCGACACTGAAGCTTTCTTT. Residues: CASSQGADRADTEAFF.

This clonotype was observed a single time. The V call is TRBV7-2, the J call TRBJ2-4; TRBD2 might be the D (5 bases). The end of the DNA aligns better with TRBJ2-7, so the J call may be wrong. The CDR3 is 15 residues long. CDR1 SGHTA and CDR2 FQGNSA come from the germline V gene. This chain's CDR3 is CASSLIGGSYYEQYF. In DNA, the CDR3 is TGTGCCAGCAGCTTAATAGGCGGGTCTTACTACGAGCAGTACTTC.

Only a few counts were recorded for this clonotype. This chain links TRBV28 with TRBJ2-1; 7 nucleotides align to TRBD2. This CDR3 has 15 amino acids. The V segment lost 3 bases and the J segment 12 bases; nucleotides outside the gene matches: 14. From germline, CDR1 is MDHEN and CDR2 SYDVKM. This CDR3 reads CASSFGLAHGEGQFF. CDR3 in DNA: TGTGCCAGCAGTTTCGGGCTAGCACACGGGGAGGGGCAGTTCTTC.

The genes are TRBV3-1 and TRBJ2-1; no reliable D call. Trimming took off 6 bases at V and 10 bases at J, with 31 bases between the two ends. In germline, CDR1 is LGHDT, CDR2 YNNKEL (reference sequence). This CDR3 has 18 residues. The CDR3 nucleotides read TGTGCCAGCAGTTGCGCCCATGACCGGTTCTGTTCTACACCCGAGCAGTTCTTC. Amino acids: CASSCAHDRFCSTPEQFF.

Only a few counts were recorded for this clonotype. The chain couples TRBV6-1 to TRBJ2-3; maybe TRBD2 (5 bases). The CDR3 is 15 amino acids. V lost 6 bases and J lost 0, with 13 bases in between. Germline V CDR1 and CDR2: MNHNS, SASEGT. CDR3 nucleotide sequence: TGTGCCAGCAGAGCCACTAGTACCAGCACAGATACGCAGTATTTT. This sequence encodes CASRATSTSTDTQYF.

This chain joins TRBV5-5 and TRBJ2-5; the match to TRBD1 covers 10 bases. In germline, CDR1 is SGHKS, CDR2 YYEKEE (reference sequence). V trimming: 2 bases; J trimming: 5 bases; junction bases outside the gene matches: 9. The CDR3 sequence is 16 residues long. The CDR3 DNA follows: TGTGCCAGCAGCTTCGGACCCGGGACAGGGGAGGAGACCCAGTACTTC. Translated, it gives CASSFGPGTGEETQYF.

In DNA form, the CDR3 reads TGTGCCAGCAGTCCCCAGCTATACACTGAAGCTTTCTTT. This translates into CASSPQLYTEAFF. The gene calls are TRBV12-3 or TRBV12-4 and TRBJ1-1; D call uncertain. The CDR3 is 13 residues long. Between the trimmed V and J ends, which lost 5 bases and 3 bases, there was a span of 10 bases.

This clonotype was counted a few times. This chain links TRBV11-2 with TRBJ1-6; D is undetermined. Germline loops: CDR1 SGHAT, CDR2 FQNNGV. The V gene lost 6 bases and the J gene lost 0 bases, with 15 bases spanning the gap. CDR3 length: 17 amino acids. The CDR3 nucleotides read TGTGCCAGCAGGGAACCGAGTCGAAGCTCCTATAATTCACCCCTCCACTTT. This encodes CASREPSRSSYNSPLHF.

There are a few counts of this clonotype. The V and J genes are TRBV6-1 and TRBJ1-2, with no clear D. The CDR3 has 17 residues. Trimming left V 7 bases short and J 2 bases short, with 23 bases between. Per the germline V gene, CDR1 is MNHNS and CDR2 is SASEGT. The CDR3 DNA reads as TGTGCCAGCAAACGACGCCGGGGTCCCTCCCCAAACTATGGCTACACCTTC. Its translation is CASKRRRGPSPNYGYTF.

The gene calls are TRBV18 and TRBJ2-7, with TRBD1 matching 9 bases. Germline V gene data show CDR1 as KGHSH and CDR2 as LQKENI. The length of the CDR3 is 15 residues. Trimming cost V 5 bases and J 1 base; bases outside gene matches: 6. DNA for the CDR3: TGTGCCAGCTCAACCGGGACAGGGCGATCCTACGAGCAGTACTTC. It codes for CASSTGTGRSYEQYF.

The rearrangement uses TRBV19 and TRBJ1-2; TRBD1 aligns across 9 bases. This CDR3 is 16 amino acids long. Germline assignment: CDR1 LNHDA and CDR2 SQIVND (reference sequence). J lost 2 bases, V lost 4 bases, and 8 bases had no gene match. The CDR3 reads CASSTLGTGWNYGYTF. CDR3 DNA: TGTGCCAGTAGTACCCTCGGGACAGGGTGGAACTATGGCTACACCTTC.

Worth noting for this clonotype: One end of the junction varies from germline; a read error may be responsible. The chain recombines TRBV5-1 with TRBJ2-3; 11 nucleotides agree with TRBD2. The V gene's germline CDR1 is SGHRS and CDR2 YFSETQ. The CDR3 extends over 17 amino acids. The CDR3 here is CASSSQLAGVYTGTQYF. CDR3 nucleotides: TGCGCCAGCAGCTCTCAACTAGCGGGGGTCTACACAGGTACGCAGTATTTT.